A selection of T cell receptor beta chains follows, all from one sample in a study of blood T cell repertoires in COVID-19. The repertoire was sequenced with immunoSEQ multiplex PCR; TCRdb's copy has only in-frame clones and lacks some. The sample has around 140,000 clones; approximately 84% are singletons. What was sequenced was peripheral blood. The receptors shown here come from a woman older than 75 with acute or convalescent COVID-19. The CDR3 runs from the conserved cysteine through the conserved F or W. Each record gives: V gene, CDR3 length, CDR3 protein.

TRBV19,15,CASSPGRAGGNTIYF
TRBV15,14,CATSRGGGGYGYTF
TRBV5-1,16,CASSLGLTANTGELFF
TRBV30,15,CAWAMDSRANYGYTF
TRBV19,14,CASSGTGGQDTQYF
TRBV3-1/TRBV3-2,13,CASRITGGGGYTF
TRBV7-2,14,CASSWTVRNTEAFF
TRBV18,15,CASSPRGTGAAEAFF
TRBV7-2,13,CASSITGIVPQHF
TRBV11-2,17,CASSRDRGTYMNTEAFF
TRBV30,16,CAWSVIPGPPSEKLFF
TRBV7-2,16,CASSNSGGQGGYGYTF
TRBV11-2,14,CASSFGQITDTQYF
TRBV19,15,CASSIGQARNQPQHF
TRBV5-4,13,CASSFGSTDTQYF
TRBV27,16,CASSLTPTASSYEQYF